This TCR beta chain is drawn from a study of T cells in Graves' hyperthyroidism and ophthalmopathy. A lack of ophthalmopathy progression within 18 months defined stable Graves' hyperthyroidism. Clinical symptoms, serum thyroxine, TRAb, thyroid ultrasound and orbital computed tomography established diagnosis. RNA transcripts gave rise to amplified TCR beta CDR3 regions. Using the HTBI primer set, a first-round RT-PCR was run on the TCR CDR3. MiXCR, run by TCRdb on the multiplex PCR reads, gives a single entry per CDR3 protein. The sample has fewer than 750,000 distinct CDR3 sequences, 46% seen once. This clonotype was seen ten or more times. Trimming cost V 7 bases and J 1 base, with 17 bases left between them. The CDR3 totals 14 residues. Per germline, CDR1 DFQATT and CDR2 SNEGSKA (reference sequence).

The TCR was taken from a young woman with Graves' hyperthyroidism. Sample: peripheral blood or thyroid tissue (not recorded which). The rearrangement uses TRBV20-1 and TRBJ2-7; the D call may be TRBD1 or TRBD2 (5 bases each). The CDR3 DNA follows: TGCAGTGTAAGCCCTGGGACCGCTTCCTACGAGCAGTACTTC. Encoded protein: CSVSPGTASYEQYF.